This T cell receptor (beta chain) appears in the sequencing data of a study of CD8 T cells in ankylosing spondylitis. General study points: In ankylosing spondylitis blood, a motif of several highly homologous TCR beta variants appeared characteristic.

TCRdb redid the calling of the 5' RACE reads with MiXCR, one entry per CDR3 protein. Of fewer than 550,000 distinct CDR3 sequences listed, 5.3% were seen once; the top ten hold roughly 3.3%. The ends lost 5 bases at V and 7 bases at J; junction bases unmatched: 3. The CDR3 sequence is 14 residues long. Germline V gene sequence: CDR1 KGHDR, CDR2 SFDVKD. There are many counts of this clonotype. Its antigen is still unknown. The TCR originated in a male donor with ankylosing spondylitis. Sequencing used blood, either unsorted or a sorted T cell fraction (not recorded which). The chain recombines TRBV24-1 with TRBJ1-5; 11 nucleotides align to TRBD1. CDR3 DNA: TGTGCCACCAGTGGGGGACAGGGGGACCAGCCCCAGCATTTT. Protein sequence: CATSGGQGDQPQHF.